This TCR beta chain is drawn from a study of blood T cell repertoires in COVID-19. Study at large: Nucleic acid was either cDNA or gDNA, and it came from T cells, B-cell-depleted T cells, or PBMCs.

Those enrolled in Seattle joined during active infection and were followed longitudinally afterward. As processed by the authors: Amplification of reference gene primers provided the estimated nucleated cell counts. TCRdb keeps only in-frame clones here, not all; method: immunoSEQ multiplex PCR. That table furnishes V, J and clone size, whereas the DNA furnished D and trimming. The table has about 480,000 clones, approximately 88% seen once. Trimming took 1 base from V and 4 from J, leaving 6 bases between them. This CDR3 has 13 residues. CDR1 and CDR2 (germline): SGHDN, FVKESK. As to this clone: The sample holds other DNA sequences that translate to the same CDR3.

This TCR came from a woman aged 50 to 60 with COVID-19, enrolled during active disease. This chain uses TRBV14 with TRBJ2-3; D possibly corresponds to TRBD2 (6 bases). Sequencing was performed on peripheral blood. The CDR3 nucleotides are TGTGCCAGCAGCCAAGGACTAGCAGATACGCAGTATTTT. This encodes CASSQGLADTQYF.